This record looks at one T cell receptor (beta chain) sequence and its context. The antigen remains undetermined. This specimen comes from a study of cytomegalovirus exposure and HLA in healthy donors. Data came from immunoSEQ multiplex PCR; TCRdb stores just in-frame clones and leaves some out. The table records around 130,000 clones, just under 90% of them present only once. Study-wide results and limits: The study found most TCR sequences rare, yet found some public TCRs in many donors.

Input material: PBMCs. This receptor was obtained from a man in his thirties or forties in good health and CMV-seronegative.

In nucleotides, the CDR3 is TGTGCCAGTAGAAGAGGAACTAGCGAGGGCTCCTACAATGAGCAGTTCTTC. It yields the protein CASRRGTSEGSYNEQFF. The chain is built from TRBV19 and TRBJ2-1; TRBD2 matches 7 bases. The trim removed 6 bases at V and 0 bases at J, leaving 11 bases unmatched. This CDR3 comprises 17 residues. Germline assignment: CDR1 LNHDA and CDR2 SQIVND (reference sequence).